In its sample, the clone carrying this TCR beta chain was seen a few times. The data originate from a study of spatial heterogeneity in lung cancer. On the study more broadly: Alpha-chain sequences were detected in numbers that were consistently lower than beta-chain sequences.

Trimming stripped 4 bases from V and 1 base from J, with 23 bases between. This CDR3 contains 18 residues. Germline CDR1 SGHVS, CDR2 FQNEAQ. Single TCR cDNA molecules each had their own unique molecular identifier. TCRdb passed the 5' RACE reads through MiXCR, listing each CDR3 protein once. The sample lists about 120,000 distinct CDR3 sequences, 12% occurring once. Regarding time point: blood at routine non-recurrence follow-up after resection. Whole RNA, isolated from tumor, nontumor lung or frozen PBMC, was sequenced without prior sorting. This receptor was obtained from a male donor with early-stage non-small cell lung cancer. This specimen consisted of PBMCs, obtained at follow-up. The rearrangement links TRBV7-8 to TRBJ2-7, with D possibly being TRBD1 or TRBD2 (5 bases each). CDR3 DNA: TGTGCCAGCAGCTCTCACCGGATATTGGGACGGCAATCCTACGAGCAGTACTTC. Its protein is CASSSHRILGRQSYEQYF.